Listed here are 9 T cell receptor beta chains from one sample, sequenced in a study of regulatory T cells in long-lasting Graves disease. The sample's time point: newly diagnosed GD, antithyroid drugs for less than 3 months. Following extraction of RNA from PBMCs, that RNA was used to make the TCR library. Building the TCR beta libraries relied on iRepertoire HTBI primers, and CDR3 regions underwent Arm-PCR. TCRdb redid the calling of the multiplex PCR reads with MiXCR, one entry per CDR3 protein. This sample yields roughly 400,000 distinct CDR3 sequences, of which 15% are seen a single time; about 8.3% belongs to the top ten. The same data also contributed to another study, on T cells in Graves' hyperthyroidism and ophthalmopathy.

This specimen consisted of peripheral blood mononuclear cells (PBMCs), obtained at new diagnosis, from a patient treated with antithyroid drugs. These receptor sequences come from a woman between 35 and 50 years old with Graves disease.

This clonotype was seen repeatedly, ten times or more. The chain joins TRBV28 to TRBJ2-1; possible D gene TRBD1, 5 bases. The length of the CDR3 is 13 residues. Per germline, CDR1 MDHEN and CDR2 SYDVKM. V dropped 5 bases and J dropped 4 bases, with 9 bases sitting between them. The CDR3 is CASSQGSYNEQFF. The CDR3, as DNA: TGTGCCAGCAGTCAGGGCTCTTACAATGAGCAGTTCTTC. Together with reference TRBV28 and TRBJ2-1, the CDR3 gives the full variable domain: DVKVTQSSRYLVKRTGEKVFLECVQDMDHENMFWYRQDPGLGLRLIYFSYDVKMKEKGDIPEGYSVSREKKERFSLILESASTNQTSMYLCASSQGSYNEQFFGPGTRLTVL.

The J gene is TRBJ2-7, the V gene TRBV12-3 or TRBV12-4, with D uncertain. The CDR3 sequence is 13 residues long. The ends were cut back, 8 bases at V and 6 bases at J, with 17 bases in the middle. Here the CDR3 reads CASGVVDRTEQYF. For the CDR3, the DNA is TGTGCCAGCGGCGTCGTAGATCGAACCGAGCAGTACTTC.

This clonotype has a count of ten or more. The chain couples TRBV28 to TRBJ2-2; perhaps TRBD1 as D (8 bases). The CDR3 sequence is 14 residues long. Per the germline V gene, CDR1 is MDHEN and CDR2 is SYDVKM. With 5 bases removed from V and 5 bases from J, the gap between germline ends came to 12 bases. The CDR3 loop reads CASSDRGGTGELFF. In DNA form, the CDR3 reads TGTGCCAGCAGTGACAGGGGAGGGACCGGGGAGCTGTTTTTT.

The V and J genes are TRBV19 and TRBJ1-5; no firm D call. The germline gives CDR1 LNHDA, CDR2 SQIVND (reference sequence). Trimming removed 6 bases from V and 7 bases from J, with 13 bases in between. This CDR3 is 13 amino acids long. CDR3 sequence reads: CASRRQEHQPQHF. Written as DNA, the CDR3 is TGTGCCAGTAGGAGGCAGGAGCACCAGCCCCAGCATTTT.

Many counts were recorded for this clonotype. The chain couples TRBV18 to TRBJ2-7, with TRBD2 matching 10 bases. With 2 bases clipped from V and 0 bases from J, the junction kept 4 bases outside the gene matches. There are 16 residues in the CDR3. Germline CDR1 and CDR2: KGHSH and LQKENI. The CDR3 loop is CASSPFASGSSYEQYF. The DNA for the CDR3 is TGTGCCAGCTCACCATTCGCTAGCGGGAGCTCCTACGAGCAGTACTTC.

This clonotype was observed many times. This rearrangement joins TRBV29-1 to TRBJ2-1, with 15 bases that match TRBD2. Per germline, CDR1 SQVTM and CDR2 ANQGSEA. This CDR3 has 17 residues. V trimming: 6 bases; J trimming: 0 bases; junction bases outside the gene matches: 6. CDR3 sequence reads: CSVRTSGRASSYNEQFF. CDR3 bases: TGCAGCGTCCGGACTAGCGGGAGGGCCAGCTCCTACAATGAGCAGTTCTTC.

The genes are TRBV4-2 and TRBJ2-5, with unresolved D. Germline CDR1 LGHNA, CDR2 YNFKEQ. V was trimmed by 1 base and J by 2 bases, leaving 11 bases between them. The CDR3 consists of 15 residues. The CDR3 loop is CASSQGTNLQETQYF. CDR3 in DNA: TGTGCCAGCAGCCAAGGAACCAACCTTCAAGAGACCCAGTACTTC.

This clonotype was recorded many times. The chain employs TRBV7-2 and TRBJ1-6, with a possible D match to TRBD1 (5 bases). Looked up from germline, CDR1 is SGHTA and CDR2 is FQGNSA. This CDR3 has 14 amino acids. V dropped 5 bases and J dropped 5 bases, with 10 bases sitting between them. In DNA form, the CDR3 reads TGTGCCAGCAGCCAGGGACGTCATAATTCACCCCTCCACTTT. Its translation is CASSQGRHNSPLHF.

Many counts were recorded for this clonotype. This chain uses TRBV10-3 with TRBJ2-5; tentatively, D is TRBD1 (6 bases). This CDR3 spans 15 amino acids. Per the germline V gene, CDR1 is ENHRY and CDR2 is SYGVKD. V dropped 0 bases and J dropped 2 bases, with 10 bases sitting between them. The chain's CDR3 is CAISESGHKQETQYF. In DNA, the CDR3 is TGTGCCATCAGTGAGTCGGGACACAAACAAGAGACCCAGTACTTC.